Below, 32 T cell receptor beta chains from the same sample are listed, as sequenced in a study of cytomegalovirus exposure and HLA in healthy donors. The PCR had 60 Vbeta and 13 Jbeta primers. Profiled with immunoSEQ multiplex PCR; TCRdb holds only in-frame clones, not every one. The sample has some 150,000 clones; about 88% are singletons. Sequenced material: PBMCs. The receptors were sampled from a woman under 30 in good health and CMV-seronegative.

V is TRBV30 and J is TRBJ1-4; TRBD1 is a possible D gene (6 bases). Trimming removed 7 bases from V and 8 bases from J, with 14 bases in between. Per the germline V gene, CDR1 is GTSNPN and CDR2 is SVGIG (reference sequence). The CDR3 runs to 12 residues. The CDR3 loop reads CALGGGREKLFF. The CDR3 DNA follows: TGTGCCTTGGGAGGGGGGCGCGAAAAACTGTTTTTT.

The chain carries TRBV28 and TRBJ2-1; D unclear. V gave up 3 bases and J gave up 10 bases, with 13 bases separating them. This CDR3 has 13 residues. Germline lookup yields CDR1 MDHEN and CDR2 SYDVKM. DNA for the CDR3: TGTGCCAGCAGTTTGAGGTCTCCTGGGGAGCAGTTCTTC. Its translation: CASSLRSPGEQFF.

The chain links TRBV27 to TRBJ1-2; maybe TRBD1 (5 bases). The CDR3 runs to 17 residues. Germline V gene data show CDR1 as MNHEY and CDR2 as SMNVEV (reference sequence). V lost 0 bases, J lost 4 bases, and 18 bases lay in between. The CDR3 spells CASSLSGRVGSSYGYTF. The CDR3 bases are TGTGCCAGCAGTTTATCAGGCAGGGTGGGCTCAAGCTATGGCTACACCTTC.

This chain joins TRBV5-6 and TRBJ2-3, with TRBD2 identical over 16 bases. This CDR3 region has 17 residues. Germline-derived CDR1 and CDR2 are SGHDT and YYEEEE. With 4 bases clipped from V and 4 bases from J, the junction kept 6 bases outside the gene matches. CDR3 region: CASSIGTSGGAADTQYF. CDR3 coding DNA: TGTGCCAGCAGCATAGGGACTAGCGGGGGGGCCGCAGATACGCAGTATTTT.

On this clone itself: The junction departs from the called germline gene at one end, perhaps through a read error. At the DNA level, this CDR3 is encoded by other sequences in the same sample as well. The chain joins TRBV7-2 to TRBJ2-2, with 8 bases matching TRBD2. This CDR3 region has 17 residues. Germline-derived CDR1 and CDR2 are SGHTA and FQGNSA. The CDR3 protein is CASSLDRSGGNTGELFF. CDR3 in DNA: TGTGCTAGCAGCTTAGATAGGAGCGGGGGAAACACCGGGGAGCTGTTTTTT.

V is TRBV4-3 and J is TRBJ2-3; 7 bases map to TRBD1. This CDR3 is 22 amino acids long. V lost 0 bases and J lost 5; bases outside the gene matches: 26. Germline lookup yields CDR1 LGHNA and CDR2 YSLEER. The CDR3 DNA reads TGCGCCAGCAGCCAAGAGGCTATAAGGGGGCGTAGCAAGGCACCGCACGAAGATACGCAGTATTTT. It encodes CASSQEAIRGRSKAPHEDTQYF.

This chain links TRBV28 with TRBJ2-7; D is uncertain. Trimming shortened V by 2 bases and J by 2 bases, and 13 bases separated the two germline ends. The germline V gene has CDR1 MDHEN and CDR2 SYDVKM. There are 15 residues in the CDR3. The CDR3 loop is CASSLKDTPAYEQYF. DNA for the CDR3: TGTGCCAGCAGTTTAAAAGACACCCCCGCCTACGAGCAGTACTTC.

In its sample, this clone was seen once. The chain recombines TRBV9 with TRBJ2-7; 10 positions agree with TRBD2. Trimming removed 2 bases from V and 3 bases from J; junction bases left unmatched: 5. CDR1 is SGDLS, CDR2 YYNGEE, per germline. The CDR3 length is 15 residues. The CDR3 nucleotides read TGTGCCAGCAGCGTTGGGCCTAGCGGGAGCTACGAGCAGTACTTC. It is translated as CASSVGPSGSYEQYF.

This clone was seen only once. The chain carries TRBV11-2 and TRBJ2-7; 8 bases line up with TRBD1. CDR1 and CDR2 (germline): SGHAT, FQNNGV. The CDR3 is 13 residues long. V was pared by 8 bases and J by 6 bases, with 9 bases of the junction left unmatched. DNA of the CDR3: TGTGCCAGCGGGACAGGAGCAAGCGGCGAGCAGTACTTC. Amino acid sequence: CASGTGASGEQYF.

The V call is TRBV7-9, the J call TRBJ2-7, with D maybe TRBD1 (5 bases). CDR1 is SEHNR and CDR2 is FQNEAQ in the germline V gene (reference sequence). Trimming stripped 7 bases from V and 6 bases from J, with 13 bases between. This CDR3 comprises 12 residues. The chain's CDR3 is CASTLGQGEQYF. The CDR3 region has the DNA TGTGCCAGCACCCTGGGCCAGGGCGAGCAGTACTTC.

V gene TRBV5-1 combines with J gene TRBJ2-2; D is possibly TRBD1 (7 bases). In germline, CDR1 is SGHRS, CDR2 YFSETQ. This CDR3 comprises 14 residues. The V gene lost 7 bases and the J gene lost 6 bases, with 16 bases spanning the gap. The CDR3 protein is CASATGWEAGELFF. The CDR3 region has the DNA TGCGCCAGCGCGACAGGGTGGGAGGCCGGGGAGCTGTTTTTT.

This clone has only a few counts. The chain recombines TRBV10-3 with TRBJ2-2; 7 bases map to TRBD1. Germline V gene lookup returns CDR1 ENHRY and CDR2 SYGVKD. Trimming cost V 7 bases and J 1 base; bases outside gene matches: 6. CDR3 length: 15 amino acids. In DNA, the CDR3 is TGTGCCATCAATCCCGGGACAGAGAACACCGGGGAGCTGTTTTTT. Translation gives CAINPGTENTGELFF.

The gene calls are TRBV2 and TRBJ1-6, with 8 bases aligning to TRBD1. V lost 8 bases to trimming and J lost 9 bases; unmatched junction nucleotides: 9. CDR1 is SNHLY and CDR2 is FYNNEI in the germline V gene. The CDR3 totals 14 residues. The DNA for the CDR3 is TGTGCCAGCCGGGCGGGACAGGTTGTTTCACCCCTCCACTTT. Translation gives CASRAGQVVSPLHF.

The chain recombines TRBV2 with TRBJ2-7; D is unresolved. Germline V lookup: CDR1 SNHLY, CDR2 FYNNEI. The length of the CDR3 is 12 residues. Deletions cut 4 bases from V and 5 bases from J, with 9 bases between. The CDR3 sequence is CASSVGTHEQYF. For the CDR3, the DNA is TGTGCCAGCAGTGTTGGCACCCACGAGCAGTACTTC. The full variable domain, in which reference TRBV2 and TRBJ2-7 provide the parts outside the CDR3, is EPEVTQTPSHQVTQMGQEVILRCVPISNHLYFYWYRQILGQKVEFLVSFYNNEISEKSEIFDDQFSVERPDGSNFTLKIRSTKLEDSAMYFCASSVGTHEQYFGPGTRLTVT.

This chain links TRBV2 with TRBJ2-7, with a possible D match to TRBD1 (6 bases). Deletions cut 0 bases from V and 3 bases from J, with 9 bases between. CDR3 length: 14 amino acids. From germline, CDR1 is SNHLY and CDR2 FYNNEI. The CDR3 region has the DNA TGTGCCAGCAGTGAAGCAGGCAGGGGCTACGAGCAGTACTTC. Amino acid sequence: CASSEAGRGYEQYF.

V usage is TRBV4-3 and J usage is TRBJ2-1, with 8 bases lining up with TRBD1. The ends lost 3 bases at V and 0 bases at J; junction bases unmatched: 1. Germline assignment: CDR1 LGHNA and CDR2 YSLEER. The CDR3 is made up of 15 amino acids. The CDR3, as DNA: TGCGCCAGCAGCCAGACAGGGGTCTCCTACAATGAGCAGTTCTTC. It yields the protein CASSQTGVSYNEQFF.

This clone was detected once. The rearrangement uses TRBV18 and TRBJ2-7, with TRBD1 matching 9 bases. Germline lookup yields CDR1 KGHSH and CDR2 LQKENI. J gave up 3 bases and V 2 bases, and 2 bases lay outside the gene matches. There are 14 residues in the CDR3. The CDR3 sequence is CASSPGGQGYEQYF. Here the CDR3 DNA reads TGTGCCAGCTCACCAGGGGGACAGGGCTACGAGCAGTACTTC.

Details on this clone: This sample includes further DNA sequences coding for the same CDR3. The chain couples TRBV14 to TRBJ1-4, with 7 positions matching TRBD1. This CDR3 has 14 residues. The V gene end was trimmed by 4 bases and the J gene end by 7 bases; junction bases not matched to a gene: 6. Germline V gives CDR1 SGHDN, CDR2 FVKESK. The CDR3 sequence: CASSPRQGREKLFF. Here the CDR3 DNA reads TGTGCCAGCAGCCCACGACAGGGTCGTGAAAAACTGTTTTTT.

The CDR3 bases are TGTGCCAGCGCTTGGGCGGGAGGCCCCTACAATGAGCAGTTCTTC. This translates into CASAWAGGPYNEQFF. This rearrangement joins TRBV2 to TRBJ2-1, with 8 bases that match TRBD2. With V trimmed by 8 bases and J by 2 bases, 8 bases remained unmatched. CDR1 is SNHLY and CDR2 is FYNNEI in the germline V gene. The CDR3 is made up of 15 amino acids.

This chain links TRBV2 with TRBJ2-1; 11 nucleotides align to TRBD2. The CDR3 has 15 residues. V lost 6 bases to trimming and J lost 4 bases; unmatched junction nucleotides: 5. The germline CDR1 and CDR2 sequences are SNHLY and FYNNEI. The CDR3 loop reads CASSPGTSGYNEQFF. The CDR3 DNA sequence: TGTGCCAGCAGCCCCGGGACTAGCGGATACAATGAGCAGTTCTTC.

The CDR3 coding sequence is TGTGCCAGCAGGGTACTGTCGGGAGGGATCTACAATGAGCAGTTCTTC. It is translated as CASRVLSGGIYNEQFF. The rearrangement links TRBV27 to TRBJ2-1, with TRBD2 matching over 8 bases. The V gene's germline CDR1 is MNHEY and CDR2 SMNVEV (reference sequence). The CDR3 consists of 16 residues. J gave up 3 bases and V 6 bases, and 10 bases lay outside the gene matches.

This rearrangement joins TRBV28 to TRBJ2-5; weak D call: TRBD2 (6 bases). This CDR3 has 15 amino acids. Per the germline V gene, CDR1 is MDHEN and CDR2 is SYDVKM. Trimming shortened V by 6 bases and J by 1 base, and 15 bases separated the two germline ends. CDR3 in amino acids: CASSLSGDIQETQYF. For the CDR3, the DNA is TGTGCCAGCAGCCTTAGCGGAGACATCCAAGAGACCCAGTACTTC.

This chain connects TRBV19 to TRBJ2-5; 7 positions agree with TRBD1. V lost 3 bases, J lost 1 base, and 11 bases stayed unmatched. Germline CDR1 is LNHDA and CDR2 is SQIVND (reference sequence). CDR3 length: 17 amino acids. CDR3 bases: TGTGCCAGTAGTATCCTTTTCACCCGACAGGGCCAAGAGACCCAGTACTTC. Protein product: CASSILFTRQGQETQYF.

V and J are TRBV27 and TRBJ2-3, with TRBD2 identical over 8 bases. This CDR3 is built from 16 residues. V trimming: 3 bases; J trimming: 6 bases; junction bases outside the gene matches: 11. The germline V gene encodes CDR1 MNHEY and CDR2 SMNVEV (reference sequence). CDR3 residues: CASSFRAGVGDDTQYF. Written as DNA, the CDR3 is TGTGCCAGCAGTTTCCGAGCGGGAGTAGGGGATGATACGCAGTATTTT.

The chain has TRBV2 and TRBJ2-5; TRBD2 agrees at 11 bases. After removal of 5 bases from V and 1 base from J, the junction contained 3 bases not matched to a gene. Germline assignment: CDR1 SNHLY and CDR2 FYNNEI. The CDR3 is 15 amino acids. The CDR3 DNA sequence: TGTGCCAGCAGTTTAGCGGGGGGGATCCAAGAGACCCAGTACTTC. This sequence encodes CASSLAGGIQETQYF. The full variable domain, its missing parts supplied by reference TRBV2 and TRBJ2-5, is EPEVTQTPSHQVTQMGQEVILRCVPISNHLYFYWYRQILGQKVEFLVSFYNNEISEKSEIFDDQFSVERPDGSNFTLKIRSTKLEDSAMYFCASSLAGGIQETQYFGPGTRLLVL.

The V and J genes are TRBV18 and TRBJ2-1; TRBD2 matches 8 bases. J lost 9 bases, V lost 0 bases, and 10 bases had no gene match. CDR3 size: 16 residues. Looked up from germline, CDR1 is KGHSH and CDR2 is LQKENI. The DNA of the CDR3 is TGTGCCAGCTCACCACCAACGCGGGGGGACGGGATTGAGCAGTTCTTC. Translation gives CASSPPTRGDGIEQFF.

The chain joins TRBV6-5 to TRBJ2-2, with D unresolved. The CDR3 loop spans 14 amino acids. The V end lost 0 bases, the J end lost 5 bases, and 7 bases lay between the germline ends. Looked up from germline, CDR1 is MNHEY and CDR2 is SVGAGI. In DNA, the CDR3 is TGTGCCAGCAGTTACTCGAGCGCAACCGGGGAGCTGTTTTTT. It codes for CASSYSSATGELFF.

This clone was observed once. This chain joins TRBV2 and TRBJ2-7; the D is unclear. CDR1 SNHLY and CDR2 FYNNEI come from the germline V gene. V dropped 5 bases and J dropped 3 bases, with 5 bases sitting between them. The length of the CDR3 is 11 residues. The CDR3 reads CASSLLYEQYF. CDR3 in DNA: TGTGCCAGCAGTCTACTCTACGAGCAGTACTTC.

In nucleotides, the CDR3 is TGTGCCGGAGATCTTACCCGGGGTGAAAAACTGTTTTTT. It translates to CAGDLTRGEKLFF. The chain is built from TRBV30 and TRBJ1-4; D ambiguous. The V end was cut by 8 bases, the J end by 7 bases, with 17 bases between. From germline, CDR1 is GTSNPN and CDR2 SVGIG (reference sequence). The CDR3 sequence is 13 residues long.

This chain links TRBV15 with TRBJ2-2; the D gene is possibly TRBD2 (6 bases). Germline CDR1 reads LNHNV; CDR2 reads YYDKDF (reference sequence). CDR3 length: 15 residues. V lost 1 base to trimming and J lost 6 bases, with 12 bases between them. The CDR3 DNA is TGTGCCACCAGCAGAGGGGGACTCGATTCCGGGGAGCTGTTTTTT. This gives the protein CATSRGGLDSGELFF.

This sequence joins TRBV6-6 and TRBJ1-5, with 7 bases that match TRBD1. V lost 5 bases to trimming and J lost 5 bases; unmatched junction nucleotides: 6. Germline CDR1 and CDR2: MNHNY and SVGAGI (reference sequence). CDR3 length equals 14 residues. The DNA for the CDR3 is TGTGCCAGCAGTGCCGGGACAGACTATCAGCCCCAGCATTTT. It translates to CASSAGTDYQPQHF.

The CDR3 DNA reads as TGTGCCATCAGTGAGTCTCGGGACAGAGATGCAGATACGCAGTATTTT. This encodes CAISESRDRDADTQYF. The V gene is TRBV10-3, the J gene TRBJ2-3, with 7 bases identical to TRBD1. This CDR3 has 16 amino acids. V gave up 0 bases and J gave up 4 bases; unmatched junction bases: 7. Germline V gene sequence: CDR1 ENHRY, CDR2 SYGVKD.